The 7 T cell receptor beta chains in this list originate from one sample, sequenced in a study of blood T cell repertoires in COVID-19. Assay: immunoSEQ multiplex PCR; the TCRdb copy retains only in-frame clones and omits some. This sample has about 160,000 clones; approximately 80% occur once, and the top ten carry 20% to 25%. Sequenced material: peripheral blood. These receptors came from a woman older than 75 with acute or convalescent COVID-19.

The chain carries TRBV7-2 and TRBJ1-2; D uncertain. The CDR3 is made up of 11 amino acids. Germline CDR1 SGHTA, CDR2 FQGNSA. Trimming removed 4 bases at V and 10 bases at J, with 10 bases between. CDR3 sequence reads: CASSSALDYTF. CDR3 DNA: TGTGCCAGCAGCTCTGCTTTAGACTACACCTTC.

V is TRBV6-5 and J is TRBJ2-2, with 12 bases that match TRBD2. From germline, CDR1 is MNHEY and CDR2 SVGAGI. This CDR3 is built from 16 residues. The V segment lost 4 bases and the J segment 6 bases; nucleotides outside the gene matches: 6. The CDR3 here is CASSSTSGSHPGELFF. The CDR3 nucleotides read TGTGCCAGCAGTTCGACTAGCGGGAGCCACCCCGGGGAGCTGTTTTTT.

The chain recombines TRBV19 with TRBJ1-1, with 11 bases fitting TRBD1. Germline V gives CDR1 LNHDA, CDR2 SQIVND (reference sequence). The CDR3 loop spans 14 amino acids. The V gene end was trimmed by 5 bases and the J gene end by 4 bases; junction bases not matched to a gene: 3. CDR3 loop: CASSGGTGGTEAFF. DNA of the CDR3: TGTGCCAGTAGTGGGGGGACAGGGGGCACTGAAGCTTTCTTT.

The table lists this clone with a few counts. The chain employs TRBV11-3 and TRBJ1-1; TRBD1 agrees at 8 bases. Germline V gives CDR1 SGHNT, CDR2 YENEEA. This CDR3 spans 14 amino acids. V was pared by 1 base and J by 6 bases, with 4 bases of the junction left unmatched. The CDR3 DNA is TGTGCCAGCAGCTTAGCCACAGGGGGGCCTGAAGCTTTCTTT. Amino acid sequence: CASSLATGGPEAFF.

The gene calls are TRBV18 and TRBJ1-5; unclear D gene. The germline V gene encodes CDR1 KGHSH and CDR2 LQKENI. This CDR3 comprises 12 residues. V was shortened by 4 bases and J by 4 bases, with 5 bases between the two germline ends. The DNA of the CDR3 is TGTGCCAGCTCACTATTAAATCAGCCCCAGCATTTT. Translation: CASSLLNQPQHF.

The CDR3: CASSLGGPSYEQYF. The CDR3 DNA is TGTGCCAGCAGTTTGGGAGGCCCGTCCTACGAGCAGTACTTC. This rearrangement joins TRBV27 to TRBJ2-7; tentative D call: TRBD2 (6 bases). V shed 3 bases and J shed 1 base, with 10 bases lying between them. Germline V lookup: CDR1 MNHEY, CDR2 SMNVEV (reference sequence). The CDR3 length is 14 residues.

The V and J genes are TRBV5-1 and TRBJ1-1; no clear D gene. Germline V gives CDR1 SGHRS, CDR2 YFSETQ. V dropped 5 bases and J dropped 1 base, with 9 bases sitting between them. The CDR3 consists of 13 residues. CDR3 region: CASRGRENTEAFF. CDR3 in DNA: TGCGCCAGCAGAGGACGGGAGAACACTGAAGCTTTCTTT.